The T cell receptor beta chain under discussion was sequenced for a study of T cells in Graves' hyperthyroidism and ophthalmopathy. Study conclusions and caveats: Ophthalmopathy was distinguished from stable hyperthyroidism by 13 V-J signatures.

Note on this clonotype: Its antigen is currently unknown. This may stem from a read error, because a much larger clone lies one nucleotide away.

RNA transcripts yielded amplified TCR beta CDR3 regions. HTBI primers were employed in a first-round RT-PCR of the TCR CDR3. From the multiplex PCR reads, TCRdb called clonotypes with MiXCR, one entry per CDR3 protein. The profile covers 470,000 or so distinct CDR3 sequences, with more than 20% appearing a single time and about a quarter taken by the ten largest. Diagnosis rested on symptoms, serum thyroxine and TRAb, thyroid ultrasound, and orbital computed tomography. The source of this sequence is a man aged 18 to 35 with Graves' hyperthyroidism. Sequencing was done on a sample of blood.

The CDR3: CASSYGSRSPPHF. The CDR3, as DNA: TGTGCCAGCAGTTACGGCAGCCGATCACCCCCCCACTTT. The rearrangement uses TRBV12-3 or TRBV12-4 and TRBJ1-6; no clear D. This CDR3 has 13 amino acids.